This T cell receptor beta chain was documented in a study of shared clonotypes between healthy human individuals. The junction had 11 bases not matched to a gene; V was cut back by 4 bases and J by 2 bases. The CDR3 runs to 16 residues. CDR1 and CDR2 (germline): MNHEY, SMNVEV (reference sequence). Each donor was a Caucasian adult residing in Nashville, Tennessee. Notes on this clone: Its antigen remains unknown.

The deep-level immunoSEQ assay was used. Some clones are missing from TCRdb's copy, which holds only in-frame ones; the method was immunoSEQ multiplex PCR. The sample records approximately 1.4 million clones, nearly 99% being singletons. Study results and caveats: Donor scarcity curtailed the genetic and exposure-history diversity represented herein. As a rule, naive subsets had a larger estimated richness than memory subsets.

The TCR was taken from a man aged 25-45 years in good health. The rearrangement links TRBV27 to TRBJ2-7, with TRBD2 matching 7 bases. Sequencing input: naive CD4+ T cells sorted from blood. Described subset: CD45RA+ positively selected. The CDR3 sequence is CASSYGGREDPYEQYF. The CDR3, as DNA: TGTGCCAGCAGTTATGGAGGGAGGGAGGATCCCTACGAGCAGTACTTC.